This T cell receptor (beta chain) was identified in a study of T cells after yellow fever vaccination. Overall study findings and caveats: A minor fraction of clonotypes spanned both CD4 and CD8 compartments.

One entry per CDR3 protein, called by TCRdb with MiXCR from the 5' RACE reads. The sample records about 52,000 distinct CDR3 sequences, 6.6% being singletons. With V trimmed by 2 bases and J by 5 bases, 11 bases remained unmatched. In germline, CDR1 is MNHEY, CDR2 SMNVEV (reference sequence). The CDR3 contains 17 residues. Sequencing used CD8+ T cells not binding an NS4B(214-222) dextramer, sorted from PBMCs, obtained 35 to 50 days after the first yellow fever vaccination. The J gene is TRBJ2-5, the V gene TRBV27; 10 nucleotides match TRBD1. This sequence was found in a young man who received the YFV17D yellow fever vaccine. The CDR3 sequence is CASSLIGRQGAGETQYF. The CDR3 DNA reads TGTGCCAGCAGTTTAATAGGGAGACAGGGGGCGGGTGAGACCCAGTACTTC.